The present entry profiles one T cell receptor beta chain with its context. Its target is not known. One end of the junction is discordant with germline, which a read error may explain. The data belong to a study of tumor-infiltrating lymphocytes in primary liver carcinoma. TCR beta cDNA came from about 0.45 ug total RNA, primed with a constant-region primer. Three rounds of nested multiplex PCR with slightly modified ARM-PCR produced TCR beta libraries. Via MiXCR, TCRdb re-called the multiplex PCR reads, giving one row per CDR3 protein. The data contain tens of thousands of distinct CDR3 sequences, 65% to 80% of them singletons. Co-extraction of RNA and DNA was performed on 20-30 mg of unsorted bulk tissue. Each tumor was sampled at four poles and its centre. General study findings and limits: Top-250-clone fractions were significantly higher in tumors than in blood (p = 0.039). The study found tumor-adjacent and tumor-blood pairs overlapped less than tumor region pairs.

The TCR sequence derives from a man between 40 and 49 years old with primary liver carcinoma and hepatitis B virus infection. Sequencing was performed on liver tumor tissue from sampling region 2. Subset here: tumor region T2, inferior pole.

CDR3: CAGSPRSGGDQPQHF. DNA for the CDR3: TGTGCCGGCAGTCCCCGATCAGGGGGCGATCAGCCCCAGCATTTT. The gene calls are TRBV28 and TRBJ1-5; 8 nucleotides match TRBD1. The CDR3 covers 15 residues. In germline, CDR1 is MDHEN, CDR2 SYDVKM.